Included here is one T cell receptor (beta chain) sequence, with context. The data stem from a study of blood T cell repertoires in COVID-19. Study-wide context: The cDNA or gDNA used as material had been derived from T cells, B-cell-depleted T cells, or PBMCs.

Authors' analysis steps: Cell counts per sample came from amplifying reference gene primers. Profiling relied on immunoSEQ multiplex PCR, and the TCRdb table lists in-frame clones only, not all of them. V, J and clone size reflect that table, while D and trimming were determined from the DNA. The sample has 200,000 to 250,000 clones, approximately 84% seen once. Material for sequencing was peripheral blood. The TCR originated in an elderly woman with acute or convalescent COVID-19.

CDR3 sequence: CASSLQPGLEAFF. CDR3 DNA sequence: TGTGCCAGCAGCTTGCAACCAGGGCTTGAAGCTTTCTTT. The chain uses TRBV5-5 and TRBJ1-1; D possibly corresponds to TRBD1 (5 bases). Trimming pared 1 base from V and 7 bases from J, leaving 11 bases between. The CDR3 totals 13 residues. CDR1 SGHKS and CDR2 YYEKEE come from the germline V gene (reference sequence). Variable domain in full (rest from reference TRBV5-5 and TRBJ1-1): DAGVTQSPTHLIKTRGQQVTLRCSPISGHKSVSWYQQVLGQGPQFIFQYYEKEERGRGNFPDRFSARQFPNYSSELNVNALLLGDSALYLCASSLQPGLEAFFGQGTRLTVV.